The 20 T cell receptor beta chains presented below share a single source sample, sequenced in a study of T cell responses to AZD1222 COVID-19 vaccine. Assay used: immunoSEQ multiplex PCR; TCRdb lists only in-frame clones, some missing. Of 100,000 or so clones listed, approximately 90% are singletons. Sequenced here: peripheral blood, sampled 28 days after the second AZD1222 dose. These receptor sequences come from an adult who received the AZD1222 COVID-19 vaccine.

DNA for the CDR3: TGCGCCAGCAGCTTGCAGACGGGCACAGATACGCAGTATTTT. Translating gives CASSLQTGTDTQYF. The V call is TRBV5-1, the J call TRBJ2-3; D remains ambiguous. The V gene lost 1 base and the J gene lost 1 base, with 7 bases spanning the gap. The CDR3 spans 14 residues. In germline, CDR1 is SGHRS, CDR2 YFSETQ.

This CDR3 reads CAWSTGQGNNQPQHF. CDR3 coding DNA: TGTGCCTGGAGTACAGGACAGGGTAACAATCAGCCCCAGCATTTT. V gene TRBV30 combines with J gene TRBJ1-5; the match to TRBD1 covers 8 bases. Looked up from germline, CDR1 is GTSNPN and CDR2 is SVGIG (reference sequence). This CDR3 has 15 amino acids. V shed 2 bases and J 3 bases; nucleotides not matched to a gene: 6.

Only one count was recorded for this clone. The chain employs TRBV7-3 and TRBJ2-7; no firm D call. Trimming cost V 2 bases and J 0 bases, with 11 bases left between them. The germline V gene encodes CDR1 SGHTA and CDR2 FQGTGA. The CDR3 is 15 amino acids. The CDR3 reads CASSLGDGGSYEQYF. In DNA form, the CDR3 reads TGTGCCAGCAGCTTAGGGGATGGCGGCTCCTACGAGCAGTACTTC.

As to this clone: Other nucleotide sequences in the sample specify the same CDR3. The V gene is TRBV28, the J gene TRBJ2-1, with D uncertain. CDR1 and CDR2 from the germline V gene are MDHEN and SYDVKM. V was trimmed by 4 bases and J by 4 bases, leaving 2 bases between them. The CDR3 is made up of 11 amino acids. CDR3 sequence (DNA): TGTGCCAGCAGTTCATACAATGAGCAGTTCTTC. Amino acid sequence: CASSSYNEQFF.

This sequence joins TRBV5-4 and TRBJ1-2; perhaps TRBD1 as D (6 bases). The CDR3 has 15 amino acids. Germline loops: CDR1 SGHNT, CDR2 YYREEE (reference sequence). The germline V and J ends were trimmed by 0 bases and 3 bases, with 12 bases remaining between them. For the CDR3, the DNA is TGTGCCAGCAGCTTGGGTGGCAGGGGAGACTATGGCTACACCTTC. The encoded protein is CASSLGGRGDYGYTF.

The chain links TRBV2 to TRBJ1-1, with D possibly being TRBD1 (6 bases). Germline lookup yields CDR1 SNHLY and CDR2 FYNNEI. Trimming took 8 bases from V and 4 from J, leaving 17 bases between them. The CDR3 extends over 14 amino acids. DNA for the CDR3: TGTGCCAGCGAAGGGGACAATTCGGGCACTGAAGCTTTCTTT. Protein product: CASEGDNSGTEAFF.

The rearrangement joins TRBV6-4 to TRBJ2-3, with 9 bases fitting TRBD2. V lost 6 bases, J lost 4 bases, and 5 bases stayed unmatched. The CDR3 extends over 14 amino acids. CDR1 and CDR2 from the germline V gene are MRHNA and SNTAGT. The CDR3, as DNA: TGTGCCAGCAGGATCTCTAGCGGGGCAGATACGCAGTATTTT. It codes for CASRISSGADTQYF.

In this sample, this clone turned up a few times. This chain uses TRBV5-1 with TRBJ2-7, with 12 bases that match TRBD2. Per germline, CDR1 SGHRS and CDR2 YFSETQ. The CDR3 totals 14 residues. V lost 3 bases, J lost 5 bases, and 3 bases stayed unmatched. CDR3: CASSSTSGSNEQYF. The CDR3 DNA reads TGCGCCAGCAGCTCGACTAGCGGGAGCAACGAGCAGTACTTC.

This chain uses TRBV7-9 with TRBJ1-1; 8 positions agree with TRBD1. V lost 4 bases to trimming and J lost 4 bases; unmatched junction nucleotides: 5. Germline CDR1 reads SEHNR; CDR2 reads FQNEAQ (reference sequence). This CDR3 spans 14 amino acids. The CDR3 is CASSSRTGSTEAFF. The DNA for the CDR3 is TGTGCCAGCAGCTCGCGGACAGGGAGCACTGAAGCTTTCTTT.

This rearrangement joins TRBV5-5 to TRBJ2-1, with a weak D call TRBD2 (5 bases). The germline V and J ends were trimmed by 4 bases and 2 bases, with 13 bases remaining between them. The V gene's germline CDR1 is SGHKS and CDR2 YYEKEE (reference sequence). CDR3 length equals 15 residues. The CDR3 is CASSPTRVPYNEQFF. CDR3 bases: TGTGCCAGCAGCCCTACTAGAGTCCCCTACAATGAGCAGTTCTTC.

Details on this clone: Other DNA variants within this sample encode the same CDR3. This chain uses TRBV12-3 or TRBV12-4 with TRBJ2-7; D is ambiguous. Deletions cut 1 base from V and 2 bases from J, with 6 bases between. The CDR3 is made up of 13 amino acids. CDR3 sequence reads: CASSLGQTYEQYF. CDR3 in DNA: TGTGCCAGCAGTTTAGGGCAGACCTACGAGCAGTACTTC.

The V call is TRBV30, the J call TRBJ1-4; D gene uncertain. Germline CDR1 reads GTSNPN; CDR2 reads SVGIG (reference sequence). The CDR3 loop spans 13 amino acids. Trimming left V 5 bases short and J 6 bases short, with 13 bases between. CDR3 bases: TGTGCCTGGGGGAAGAGAACGGATGAAAAACTGTTTTTT. Encoded protein: CAWGKRTDEKLFF.

This chain joins TRBV28 and TRBJ1-3, with 7 bases that match TRBD1. Germline values: CDR1 MDHEN, CDR2 SYDVKM. J lost 0 bases, V lost 6 bases, and 5 bases had no gene match. The CDR3 contains 15 residues. This CDR3 is CASRTGTISGNTIYF. The CDR3 DNA is TGTGCCAGCAGGACAGGGACAATCTCTGGAAACACCATATATTTT.

The chain links TRBV29-1 to TRBJ2-7; unclear D gene. The CDR3 covers 11 residues. With 3 bases removed from V and 4 bases from J, the gap between germline ends came to 7 bases. The germline CDR1 and CDR2 sequences are SQVTM and ANQGSEA. The CDR3 loop is CSVEEGYEQYF. CDR3 in DNA: TGCAGCGTTGAGGAAGGGTACGAGCAGTACTTC.

This clone showed up just once. The chain carries TRBV6-6 and TRBJ2-2; 15 nucleotides match TRBD2. Germline CDR1 reads MNHNY; CDR2 reads SVGAGI (reference sequence). V trimming: 6 bases; J trimming: 0 bases; junction bases outside the gene matches: 14. This CDR3 is built from 21 residues. CDR3 sequence: CASSRPVGTSGRHANTGELFF. The DNA for the CDR3 is TGTGCCAGCAGCCGACCGGTGGGGACTAGCGGGAGGCATGCGAACACCGGGGAGCTGTTTTTT.

This chain joins TRBV18 and TRBJ2-5; D assignment may be TRBD1 or TRBD2 (5 bases each). This CDR3 region has 13 residues. The V gene lost 2 bases and the J gene lost 4 bases, with 8 bases spanning the gap. CDR1 is KGHSH and CDR2 is LQKENI in the germline V gene. The CDR3 DNA reads as TGTGCCAGCTCACCAGGGGACGCAGAGACCCAGTACTTC. This translates into CASSPGDAETQYF.

This chain uses TRBV12-3 or TRBV12-4 with TRBJ2-3; D tentatively fits TRBD1 or TRBD2 (5 bases each). There are 13 residues in the CDR3. Trimming took 4 bases from V and 14 from J, leaving 19 bases between them. Written as DNA, the CDR3 is TGTGCCAGCAGTTCCACTCAAGGGACGCTGCCGTATTTT. This translates into CASSSTQGTLPYF.

V and J are TRBV28 and TRBJ2-3, with 7 bases fitting TRBD1. V trimming: 7 bases; J trimming: 4 bases; junction bases outside the gene matches: 11. The CDR3 covers 15 residues. Germline values: CDR1 MDHEN, CDR2 SYDVKM. As DNA, the CDR3 is TGTGCCAGCATCGCCAGGGGGTCCCCTTCAGATACGCAGTATTTT. It specifies CASIARGSPSDTQYF.

This chain links TRBV5-6 with TRBJ2-7, with TRBD2 matching over 10 bases. Per germline, CDR1 SGHDT and CDR2 YYEEEE. Losses at the gene ends were 5 bases for V and 3 bases for J; bases not matched to a gene: 8. The CDR3 runs 15 residues. This CDR3 reads CASSQLAGDHYEQYF. As DNA, the CDR3 is TGTGCCAGCAGTCAGCTAGCGGGAGACCACTACGAGCAGTACTTC.

The chain couples TRBV29-1 to TRBJ1-1; possible D gene TRBD1, 5 bases. Germline V gives CDR1 SQVTM, CDR2 ANQGSEA. The CDR3 totals 12 residues. The V gene lost 4 bases and the J gene lost 5 bases, with 11 bases spanning the gap. Here the CDR3 reads CSVARGGTEAFF. Here the CDR3 DNA reads TGCAGCGTTGCAAGGGGAGGTACTGAAGCTTTCTTT.